The 4 T cell receptor beta chains given below trace back to one sample, sequenced in a study of Tregs in tolerant kidney transplant recipients. Clones were read by immunoSEQ multiplex PCR, and TCRdb kept only the in-frame ones, dropping some. The sample yields about 48,000 clones, of which the top ten take up roughly 0.9%. Material: CD4+ T cells from blood, obtained before the transplant. The receptor source for this set is a human donor who received a combined kidney and bone marrow transplant.

Points on this clone: The sequence runs out 3 residues before the end of the CDR3; the remainder is reconstructed from the germline J gene. The genes are TRBV2 and TRBJ2-7; no definite D call. Trimming left V 8 bases short and J 3 bases short, with 8 bases between. The CDR3 is 11 amino acids. In germline, CDR1 is SNHLY, CDR2 FYNNEI. CDR3 in amino acids: CASASSYEQYF. The CDR3 DNA, read in part, is TGTGCCAGCGCTAGTAGCTACGAG.

As concerns this clone: The read falls 3 residues short of the CDR3 end, and the missing part is taken from the germline J gene. V gene TRBV7-9 combines with J gene TRBJ2-1; 7 nucleotides agree with TRBD1. V was pared by 3 bases and J by 0 bases, with 2 bases of the junction left unmatched. The length of the CDR3 is 15 residues. Germline CDR1 reads SEHNR; CDR2 reads FQNEAQ (reference sequence). The sequenced CDR3 bases are TGTGCCAGCAGCTTCAACAGGGGCTCCTACAATGAG. Protein: CASSFNRGSYNE. The entire CDR3 is CASSFNRGSYNEQFF.

Concerning this clone: Coverage ceases 3 residues before the CDR3 finishes, and the germline J gene fills in the end. The rearrangement links TRBV19 to TRBJ1-2, with 10 bases fitting TRBD1. The junction had 6 bases not matched to a gene; V was cut back by 5 bases and J by 3 bases. CDR3 length: 15 amino acids. Germline loops: CDR1 LNHDA, CDR2 SQIVND (reference sequence). The part of the CDR3 DNA that was read is TGTGCCAGTAGTCTCGGACAGGGGGTCGACTATGGC. As protein: CASSLGQGVDYG. The CDR3, in full, reads CASSLGQGVDYGYTF. Full variable domain (outside the CDR3, taken from reference TRBV19 and TRBJ1-2): DGGITQSPKYLFRKEGQNVTLSCEQNLNHDAMYWYRQDPGQGLRLIYYSQIVNDFQKGDIAEGYSVSREKKESFPLTVTSAQKNPTAFYLCASSLGQGVDYGYTFGSGTRLTVV.

Note on this clone: The CDR3 goes on 3 residues after the read ends, and that part is filled in from the germline J gene. The chain has TRBV29-1 and TRBJ1-4; 7 nucleotides agree with TRBD1. Per the germline V gene, CDR1 is SQVTM and CDR2 is ANQGSEA. The CDR3 contains 13 residues. With V trimmed by 7 bases and J by 5 bases, 7 bases remained unmatched. The CDR3 bases that were read are TGCAGCGCTGCCGGGACAGCAAATGAAAAA. It codes for CSAAGTANEK. The complete CDR3 protein is CSAAGTANEKLFF. Variable domain in full (rest from reference TRBV29-1 and TRBJ1-4): SAVISQKPSRDICQRGTSLTIQCQVDSQVTMMFWYRQQPGQSLTLIATANQGSEATYESGFVIDKFPISRPNLTFSTLTVSNMSPEDSSIYLCSAAGTANEKLFFGSGTQLSVL.